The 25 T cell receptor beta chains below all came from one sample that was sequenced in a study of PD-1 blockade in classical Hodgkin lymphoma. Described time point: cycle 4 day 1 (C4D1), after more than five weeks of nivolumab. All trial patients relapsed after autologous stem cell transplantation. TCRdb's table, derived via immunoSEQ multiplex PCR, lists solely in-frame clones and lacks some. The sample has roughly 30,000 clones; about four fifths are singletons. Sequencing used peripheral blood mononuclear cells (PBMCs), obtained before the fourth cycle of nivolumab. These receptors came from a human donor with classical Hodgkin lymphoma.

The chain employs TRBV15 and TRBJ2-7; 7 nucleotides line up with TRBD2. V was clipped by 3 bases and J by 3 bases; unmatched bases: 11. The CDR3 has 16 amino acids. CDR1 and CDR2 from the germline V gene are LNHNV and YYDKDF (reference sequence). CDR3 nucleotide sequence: TGTGCCACCAGCAGGCCCAGGGCTAGCGGAGTCTACGAGCAGTACTTC. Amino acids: CATSRPRASGVYEQYF.

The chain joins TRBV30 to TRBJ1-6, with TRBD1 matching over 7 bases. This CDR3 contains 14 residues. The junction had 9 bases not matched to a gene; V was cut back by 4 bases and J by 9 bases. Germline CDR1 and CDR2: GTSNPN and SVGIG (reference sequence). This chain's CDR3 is CAWTPTGSGSPLHF. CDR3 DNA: TGTGCCTGGACGCCGACAGGGTCGGGTTCACCCCTCCACTTT.

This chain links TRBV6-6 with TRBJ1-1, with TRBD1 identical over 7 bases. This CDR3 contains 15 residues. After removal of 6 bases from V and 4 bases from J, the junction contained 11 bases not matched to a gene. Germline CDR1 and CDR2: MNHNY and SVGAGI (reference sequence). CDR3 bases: TGTGCCAGCAGACCTGCGACAGGGATGGGCACTGAAGCTTTCTTT. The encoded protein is CASRPATGMGTEAFF.

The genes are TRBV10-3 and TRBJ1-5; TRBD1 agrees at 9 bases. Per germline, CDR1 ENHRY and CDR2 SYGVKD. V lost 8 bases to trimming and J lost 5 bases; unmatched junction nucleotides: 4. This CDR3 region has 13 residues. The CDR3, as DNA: TGTGCCATCGGGGACAGGGAGGATCAGCCCCAGCATTTT. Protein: CAIGDREDQPQHF.

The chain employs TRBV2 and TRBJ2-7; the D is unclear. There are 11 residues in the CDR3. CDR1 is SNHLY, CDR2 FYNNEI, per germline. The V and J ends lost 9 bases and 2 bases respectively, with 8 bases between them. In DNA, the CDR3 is TGTGCCAGTTCGCGAGCCTACGAGCAGTACTTC. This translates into CASSRAYEQYF.

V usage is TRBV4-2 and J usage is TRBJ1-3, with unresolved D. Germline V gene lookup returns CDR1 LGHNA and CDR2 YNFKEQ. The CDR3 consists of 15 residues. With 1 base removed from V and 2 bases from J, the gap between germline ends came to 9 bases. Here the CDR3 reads CASSQGQGPGNTIYF. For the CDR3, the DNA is TGTGCCAGCAGCCAAGGTCAAGGACCTGGAAACACCATATATTTT.

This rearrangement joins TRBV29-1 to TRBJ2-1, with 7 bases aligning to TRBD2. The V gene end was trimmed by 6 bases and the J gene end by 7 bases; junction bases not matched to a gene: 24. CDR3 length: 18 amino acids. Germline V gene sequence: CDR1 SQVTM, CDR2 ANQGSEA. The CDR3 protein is CSVGETTLLAPSKNEQFF. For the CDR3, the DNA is TGCAGCGTCGGAGAAACTACACTACTAGCGCCCAGTAAAAATGAGCAGTTCTTC.

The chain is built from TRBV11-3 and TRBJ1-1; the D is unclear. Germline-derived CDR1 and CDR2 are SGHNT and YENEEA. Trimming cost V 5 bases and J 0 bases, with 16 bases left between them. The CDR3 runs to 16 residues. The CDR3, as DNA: TGTGCCAGCAGCACCCCCCGGAACGAAATGAACACTGAAGCTTTCTTT. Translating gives CASSTPRNEMNTEAFF.

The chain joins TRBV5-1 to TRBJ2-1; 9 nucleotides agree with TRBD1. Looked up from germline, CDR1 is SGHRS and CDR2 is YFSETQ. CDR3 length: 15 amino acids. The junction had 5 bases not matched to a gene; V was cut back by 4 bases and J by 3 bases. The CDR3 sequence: CASSRGQGNYNEQFF. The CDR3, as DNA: TGCGCCAGCAGCCGGGGACAGGGAAACTACAATGAGCAGTTCTTC.

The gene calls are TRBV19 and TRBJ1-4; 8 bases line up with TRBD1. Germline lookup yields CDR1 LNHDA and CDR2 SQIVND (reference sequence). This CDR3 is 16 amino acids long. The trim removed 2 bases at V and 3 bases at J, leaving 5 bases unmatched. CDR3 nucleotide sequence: TGTGCCAGTAGTATATTACAGGGGGGCCCTAATGAAAAACTGTTTTTT. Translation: CASSILQGGPNEKLFF. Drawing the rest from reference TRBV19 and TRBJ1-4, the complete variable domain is DGGITQSPKYLFRKEGQNVTLSCEQNLNHDAMYWYRQDPGQGLRLIYYSQIVNDFQKGDIAEGYSVSREKKESFPLTVTSAQKNPTAFYLCASSILQGGPNEKLFFGSGTQLSVL.

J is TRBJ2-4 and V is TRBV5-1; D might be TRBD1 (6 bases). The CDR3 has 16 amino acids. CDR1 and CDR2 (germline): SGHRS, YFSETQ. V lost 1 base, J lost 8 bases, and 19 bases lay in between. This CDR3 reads CASSLRPQGQGDIQYF. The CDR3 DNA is TGCGCCAGCAGCTTGCGCCCACAGGGTCAGGGAGACATTCAGTACTTC.

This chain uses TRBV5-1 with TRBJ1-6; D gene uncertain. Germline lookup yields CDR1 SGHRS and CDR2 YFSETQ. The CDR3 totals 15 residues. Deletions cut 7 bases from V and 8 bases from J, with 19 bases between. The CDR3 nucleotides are TGCGCCAGCGGACGCGACCTCAGCGGGGATTCACCCCTCCACTTT. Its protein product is CASGRDLSGDSPLHF.

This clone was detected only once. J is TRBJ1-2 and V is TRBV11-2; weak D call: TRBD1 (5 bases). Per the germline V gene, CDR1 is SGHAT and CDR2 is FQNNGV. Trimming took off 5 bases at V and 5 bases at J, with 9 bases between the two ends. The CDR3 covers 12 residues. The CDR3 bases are TGTGCCAGCAGCACGGGACTGTATGGCTACACCTTC. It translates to CASSTGLYGYTF.

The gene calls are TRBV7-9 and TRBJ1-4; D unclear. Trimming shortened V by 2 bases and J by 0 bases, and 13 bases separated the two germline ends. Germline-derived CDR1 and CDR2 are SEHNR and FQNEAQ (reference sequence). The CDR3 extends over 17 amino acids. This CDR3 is CASSLRGRSATNEKLFF. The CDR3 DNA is TGTGCCAGCAGCTTACGCGGTCGGAGTGCAACTAATGAAAAACTGTTTTTT. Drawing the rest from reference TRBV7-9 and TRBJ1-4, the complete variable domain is DTGVSQNPRHKITKRGQNVTFRCDPISEHNRLYWYRQTLGQGPEFLTYFQNEAQLEKSRLLSDRFSAERPKGSFSTLEIQRTEQGDSAMYLCASSLRGRSATNEKLFFGSGTQLSVL.

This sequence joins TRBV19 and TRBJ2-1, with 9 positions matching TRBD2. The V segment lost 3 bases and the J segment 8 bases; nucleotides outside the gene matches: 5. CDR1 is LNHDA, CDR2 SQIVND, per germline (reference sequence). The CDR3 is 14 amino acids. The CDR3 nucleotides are TGTGCCAGTAGTATCCTAGCGGGAACCTATGAGCAGTTCTTC. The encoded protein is CASSILAGTYEQFF.

Here the CDR3 reads CASSPGGEQYF. Here the CDR3 DNA reads TGTGCCAGCAGCCCAGGAGGAGAGCAGTACTTC. The chain couples TRBV27 to TRBJ2-7; tentative D call: TRBD2 (5 bases). V was cut by 6 bases and J by 7 bases, with 10 bases left in between. Germline values: CDR1 MNHEY, CDR2 SMNVEV (reference sequence). The CDR3 runs 11 residues.

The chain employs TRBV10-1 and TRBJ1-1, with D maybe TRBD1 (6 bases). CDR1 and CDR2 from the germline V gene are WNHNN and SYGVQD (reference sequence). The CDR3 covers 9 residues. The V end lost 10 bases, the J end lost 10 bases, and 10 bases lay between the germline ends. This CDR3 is CATGGLAFF. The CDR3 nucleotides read TGCGCCACGGGGGGGCTAGCTTTCTTT.

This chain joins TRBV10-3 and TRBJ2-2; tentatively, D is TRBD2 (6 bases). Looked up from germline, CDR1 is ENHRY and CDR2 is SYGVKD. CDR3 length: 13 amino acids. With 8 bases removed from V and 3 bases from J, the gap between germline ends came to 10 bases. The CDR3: CAIGGTHTGELFF. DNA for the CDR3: TGTGCCATCGGCGGGACCCACACCGGGGAGCTGTTTTTT.

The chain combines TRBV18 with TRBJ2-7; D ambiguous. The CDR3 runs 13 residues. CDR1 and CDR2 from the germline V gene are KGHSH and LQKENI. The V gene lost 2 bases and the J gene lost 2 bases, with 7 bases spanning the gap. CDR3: CASSPGATYEQYV. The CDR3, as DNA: TGTGCCAGCTCACCAGGCGCGACCTACGAGCAGTACGTC.

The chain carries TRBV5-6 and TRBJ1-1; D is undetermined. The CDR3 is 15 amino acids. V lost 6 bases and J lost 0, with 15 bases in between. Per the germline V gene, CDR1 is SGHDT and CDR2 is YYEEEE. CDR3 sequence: CASTSFRRLNTEAFF. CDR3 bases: TGTGCCAGCACCTCGTTTCGGAGATTGAACACTGAAGCTTTCTTT.

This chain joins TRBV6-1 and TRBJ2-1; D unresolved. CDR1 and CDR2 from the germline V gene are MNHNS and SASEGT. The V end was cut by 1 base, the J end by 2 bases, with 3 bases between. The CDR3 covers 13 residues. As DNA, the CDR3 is TGTGCCAGCAGTGAAGGTCCCTACAATGAGCAGTTCTTC. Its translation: CASSEGPYNEQFF.

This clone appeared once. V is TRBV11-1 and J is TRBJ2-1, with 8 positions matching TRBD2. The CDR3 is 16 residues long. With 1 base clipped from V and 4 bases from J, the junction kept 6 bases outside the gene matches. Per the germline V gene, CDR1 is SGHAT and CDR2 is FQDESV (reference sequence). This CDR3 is CASSLEAGRAYNEQFF. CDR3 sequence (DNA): TGTGCCAGCAGCTTAGAAGCCGGGAGGGCGTACAATGAGCAGTTCTTC.

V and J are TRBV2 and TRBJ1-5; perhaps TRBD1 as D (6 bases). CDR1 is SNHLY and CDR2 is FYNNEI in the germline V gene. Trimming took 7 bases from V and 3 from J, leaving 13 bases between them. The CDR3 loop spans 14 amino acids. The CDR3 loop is CASKEGGSNQPQHF. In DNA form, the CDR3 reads TGTGCCAGCAAAGAGGGGGGATCCAATCAGCCCCAGCATTTT.

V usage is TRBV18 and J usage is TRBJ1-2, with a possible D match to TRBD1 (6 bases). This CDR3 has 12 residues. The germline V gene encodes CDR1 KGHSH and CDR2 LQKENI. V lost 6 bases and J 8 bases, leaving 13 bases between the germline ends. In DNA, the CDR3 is TGTGCCAGCTCCGGACAGTTAAACGGCTACACCTTC. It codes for CASSGQLNGYTF.

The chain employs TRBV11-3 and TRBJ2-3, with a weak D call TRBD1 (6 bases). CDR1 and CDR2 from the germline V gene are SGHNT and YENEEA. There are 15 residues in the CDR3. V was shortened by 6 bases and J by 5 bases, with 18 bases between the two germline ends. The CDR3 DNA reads TGTGCCAGCAGTAACAATTGGGGCAGGGGAGATACGCAGTATTTT. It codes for CASSNNWGRGDTQYF.